Listed here is a single T cell receptor beta chain. Its antigen remains unknown. The sequenced template was cDNA made from the entire isolated RNA. An average of about 3.5 million reads was obtained for naive, central memory and regulatory T cell samples. TCRdb's copy holds only in-frame clones and misses some; the assay was immunoSEQ multiplex PCR. The top ten hold under 0.055% of the sample, which has about 350,000 clones, roughly a fifth seen once. The data are from a study of beta chain features in type 1 diabetes. General study findings and limits: Fewer insertions but more deletions were seen at VDJ junctions in type 1 diabetes patients. Researchers report that Type 1 diabetes patients had moderately but significantly shorter TCRB CDR3s across all four CD4+ subsets.

Once sorted, every population was more than 95% pure. This CDR3 is 14 amino acids long. Per germline, CDR1 SGDLS and CDR2 YYNGEE. The V gene lost 3 bases and the J gene lost 4 bases, with 13 bases spanning the gap. This clonotype was obtained from a woman under 30 in good health. J is TRBJ2-5 and V is TRBV9, with a tentative D call TRBD1 (5 bases). The specimen was naive CD4+ T cells from blood. CDR3 protein: CASSARQSRETQYF. CDR3 sequence (DNA): TGTGCCAGCAGCGCCCGACAGTCCCGAGAGACCCAGTACTTC.